Detailed here is one T cell receptor (beta chain). What it binds is unknown. These data are taken from a study of Ad26.COV2.S vaccination and SARS-CoV-2 variants. Study as a whole: The vaccine Ad26.COV2.S was put into the muscle once, or twice with 56 days between. Overall study findings and caveats: Breadth, reportedly substantial, characterized the spike-specific CD8+ and CD4+ T cell responses after vaccination. It is possible that the TCR breadth and depth analyses underestimated the total T cell responses.

Looked up from germline, CDR1 is MGHDK and CDR2 is SYGVNS. The CDR3 contains 16 residues. Trimming stripped 6 bases from V and 7 bases from J, with 19 bases between. Documented treatment: 15 to 20 received Ad26.COV2.S at low or high dose, single or two shots; 5 received placebo; per-sample allocation not given. Repertoires come from day 63 after the first vaccine or placebo injection. Vaccine was an Ad26 vector expressing Wuhan-strain SARS-CoV-2 spike. Here immunoSEQ multiplex PCR was the method, and the copy in TCRdb shows in-frame clones only, minus some. The table has fewer than 500,000 clones, approximately 89% seen once.

The source of this sequence is a person between 18 and 60 years old who received the Ad26.COV2.S COVID-19 vaccine or a placebo. Here the sequenced sample was peripheral blood, taken in a trial of Ad26.COV2.S vaccine versus placebo. The rearrangement uses TRBV25-1 and TRBJ1-6, with a possible D match to TRBD1 (6 bases). The CDR3, as DNA: TGTGCCAGCAGCCACCATTACAGGGCCGGGAATTCACCCCTCCACTTT. It codes for CASSHHYRAGNSPLHF.